The 28 T cell receptor beta chains listed next were all sequenced from one sample in a study of blood T cell repertoires in COVID-19. Assay used: immunoSEQ multiplex PCR; TCRdb lists only in-frame clones, some missing. The data hold 140,000 or so clones, with around 79% observed a single time. The specimen was peripheral blood. Receptors originate from a woman in her 70s with COVID-19, enrolled during active disease.

The rearrangement uses TRBV7-8 and TRBJ2-3; D is possibly TRBD1 (5 bases). Trimming shortened V by 2 bases and J by 4 bases, and 13 bases separated the two germline ends. Germline CDR1 and CDR2: SGHVS and FQNEAQ. The CDR3 runs 15 residues. This CDR3 reads CASSLNRQGADTQYF. CDR3 DNA sequence: TGTGCCAGCAGCTTAAACCGCCAGGGCGCAGATACGCAGTATTTT.

The chain uses TRBV6-1 and TRBJ2-7; possibly TRBD1 for D (6 bases). V shed 0 bases and J shed 6 bases, with 15 bases lying between them. CDR1 and CDR2 (germline): MNHNS, SASEGT. This CDR3 comprises 15 residues. For the CDR3, the DNA is TGTGCCAGCAGTGAAGCGGTGGGGGCGCCTTTCGAGCAGTACTTC. Translating gives CASSEAVGAPFEQYF.

J is TRBJ1-6 and V is TRBV30; no clear D gene. The CDR3 has 18 residues. The V end lost 0 bases, the J end lost 2 bases, and 17 bases lay between the germline ends. Germline V gene lookup returns CDR1 GTSNPN and CDR2 SVGIG (reference sequence). The DNA of the CDR3 is TGTGCCTGGAGTGTCGAGGGTCGGAGCTCTACCTATAATTCACCCCTCCACTTT. Encoded protein: CAWSVEGRSSTYNSPLHF.

The chain has TRBV12-3 or TRBV12-4 and TRBJ2-7, with D unresolved. This CDR3 is built from 12 residues. Trimming removed 3 bases from V and 4 bases from J, with 7 bases in between. The CDR3: CASSFGSYEQYF. The CDR3 DNA follows: TGTGCCAGCAGTTTCGGGTCTTACGAGCAGTACTTC.

The chain couples TRBV7-9 to TRBJ2-1; D might be TRBD2 (7 bases). The germline gives CDR1 SEHNR, CDR2 FQNEAQ (reference sequence). The V end was cut by 4 bases, the J end by 7 bases, with 17 bases between. The CDR3 runs to 15 residues. CDR3 protein: CASSWEGGARNEQFF. CDR3 DNA: TGTGCCAGCAGCTGGGAGGGGGGGGCCCGGAATGAGCAGTTCTTC.

CDR3 coding DNA: TGTGCCAGCAAGAGTGCAGGGGGGACCTACGAGCAGTACTTC. This encodes CASKSAGGTYEQYF. The chain joins TRBV2 to TRBJ2-7; D is perhaps TRBD1 (7 bases). The germline V and J ends were trimmed by 7 bases and 2 bases, with 15 bases remaining between them. The CDR3 length is 14 residues. Germline V lookup: CDR1 SNHLY, CDR2 FYNNEI. Full variable domain (rest looked up from reference TRBV2 and TRBJ2-7): EPEVTQTPSHQVTQMGQEVILRCVPISNHLYFYWYRQILGQKVEFLVSFYNNEISEKSEIFDDQFSVERPDGSNFTLKIRSTKLEDSAMYFCASKSAGGTYEQYFGPGTRLTVT.

This chain uses TRBV5-4 with TRBJ2-2, with 10 bases fitting TRBD2. The CDR3 covers 17 residues. Germline-derived CDR1 and CDR2 are SGHNT and YYREEE (reference sequence). With V trimmed by 4 bases and J by 4 bases, 10 bases remained unmatched. CDR3 in DNA: TGTGCCAGCAGCCCGGAAGATAGCGGGGGGTTCACCGGGGAGCTGTTTTTT. Encoded protein: CASSPEDSGGFTGELFF.

Written as DNA, the CDR3 is TGTGCCAGCAGCCGACAGTATAATGAAAAACTGTTTTTT. It codes for CASSRQYNEKLFF. The chain combines TRBV6-5 with TRBJ1-4; possibly TRBD1 for D (5 bases). Trimming removed 6 bases from V and 4 bases from J, with 9 bases in between. Germline V lookup: CDR1 MNHEY, CDR2 SVGAGI. CDR3 length: 13 amino acids.

This clone was counted a few times. This chain joins TRBV30 and TRBJ1-1; 7 nucleotides align to TRBD1. CDR1 and CDR2 (germline): GTSNPN, SVGIG (reference sequence). This CDR3 region has 13 residues. The ends lost 2 bases at V and 5 bases at J; junction bases unmatched: 5. The CDR3 DNA sequence: TGTGCCTGGAGTCTAGACAGGGTTACTGAAGCTTTCTTT. Protein: CAWSLDRVTEAFF.

The table lists this clone with a few counts. In DNA, the CDR3 is TGTGCCAGCAGGATCGACACCTATCCCTACAATGAGCAGTTCTTC. It encodes CASRIDTYPYNEQFF. The chain recombines TRBV7-2 with TRBJ2-1; D is ambiguous. Germline V gene sequence: CDR1 SGHTA, CDR2 FQGNSA. The CDR3 has 15 amino acids. Trimming pared 6 bases from V and 2 bases from J, leaving 14 bases between.

This rearrangement joins TRBV3-1 (or the pseudogene TRBV3-2) to TRBJ1-3, with a possible D match to TRBD1 (5 bases). The CDR3 contains 15 residues. Germline V CDR1 and CDR2: LGHDT, YNNKEL (reference sequence). V was clipped by 5 bases and J by 3 bases, with 14 bases between them. This CDR3 reads CASSSPRVDGNTIYF. In DNA form, the CDR3 reads TGTGCCAGCAGCTCGCCCAGGGTGGATGGAAACACCATATATTTT.

The rearrangement uses TRBV18 and TRBJ1-1, with D perhaps TRBD1 (5 bases). CDR3 length: 15 residues. Germline V gene lookup returns CDR1 KGHSH and CDR2 LQKENI. Trimming took off 4 bases at V and 4 bases at J, with 16 bases between the two ends. CDR3 residues: CASSLRRGWSTEAFF. The CDR3, as DNA: TGTGCCAGCTCACTAAGGAGGGGATGGAGCACTGAAGCTTTCTTT.

This clone has more than one count but fewer than ten. This chain joins TRBV7-2 and TRBJ1-1, with TRBD1 matching 7 bases. V lost 5 bases, J lost 4 bases, and 7 bases stayed unmatched. This CDR3 comprises 14 residues. Germline V lookup: CDR1 SGHTA, CDR2 FQGNSA. For the CDR3, the DNA is TGTGCCAGCAGCGTCACAGGGGATAGCACTGAAGCTTTCTTT. This gives the protein CASSVTGDSTEAFF.

The CDR3 nucleotides read TGTGCCAGCAGATTGAGACAGGGGACTGAAAAACTGTTTTTT. Its protein product is CASRLRQGTEKLFF. The rearrangement links TRBV28 to TRBJ1-4; 8 bases map to TRBD1. The CDR3 runs 14 residues. The V and J ends lost 6 bases and 7 bases, in that order; junction bases with no gene match: 7. Germline V CDR1 and CDR2: MDHEN, SYDVKM.

This clone was seen only a few times. This sequence joins TRBV5-1 and TRBJ1-2; TRBD1 matches 7 bases. The CDR3 consists of 15 residues. Losses at the gene ends were 8 bases for V and 5 bases for J; bases not matched to a gene: 15. Germline assignment: CDR1 SGHRS and CDR2 YFSETQ. This CDR3 reads CASAERGGSGYGYTF. The CDR3 bases are TGCGCCAGTGCGGAGAGAGGGGGCTCGGGTTATGGCTACACCTTC. The full variable domain, in which reference TRBV5-1 and TRBJ1-2 provide the parts outside the CDR3, is KAGVTQTPRYLIKTRGQQVTLSCSPISGHRSVSWYQQTPGQGLQFLFEYFSETQRNKGNFPGRFSGRQFSNSRSEMNVSTLELGDSALYLCASAERGGSGYGYTFGSGTRLTVV.

V gene TRBV10-3 combines with J gene TRBJ1-5; TRBD1 might be the D (6 bases). The V gene lost 5 bases and the J gene lost 1 base, with 12 bases spanning the gap. CDR3 length: 15 residues. Germline V gene data show CDR1 as ENHRY and CDR2 as SYGVKD. The CDR3 is CAISPDRRSNQPQHF. Here the CDR3 DNA reads TGTGCCATCAGTCCCGACAGGAGAAGCAATCAGCCCCAGCATTTT.

The J gene is TRBJ2-1, the V gene TRBV10-3, with unresolved D. Germline values: CDR1 ENHRY, CDR2 SYGVKD. The ends were cut back, 2 bases at V and 10 bases at J, with 15 bases in the middle. The CDR3 length is 14 residues. This chain's CDR3 is CAISETRTPPEQFF. CDR3 in DNA: TGTGCCATCAGTGAGACCCGTACACCTCCGGAGCAGTTCTTC.

This clone showed up just a few times. The chain joins TRBV24-1 to TRBJ2-2; unclear D gene. The germline V and J ends were trimmed by 4 bases and 0 bases, with 11 bases remaining between them. The CDR3 is 16 amino acids. Germline CDR1 reads KGHDR; CDR2 reads SFDVKD. The CDR3 protein is CATSDPTYSNTGELFF. The DNA for the CDR3 is TGTGCCACCAGTGACCCAACCTACTCGAACACCGGGGAGCTGTTTTTT.

This clone came up a few times. This chain links TRBV30 with TRBJ1-1, with D maybe TRBD1 (5 bases). The CDR3 is made up of 15 amino acids. Looked up from germline, CDR1 is GTSNPN and CDR2 is SVGIG (reference sequence). Trimming took off 3 bases at V and 1 base at J, with 15 bases between the two ends. The CDR3 bases are TGTGCCTGGAGAGACCTGGGGGACTCGAACACTGAAGCTTTCTTT. Translating gives CAWRDLGDSNTEAFF.

This clone was seen just once. V is TRBV5-1 and J is TRBJ2-3, with 12 bases matching TRBD2. The CDR3 sequence is 14 residues long. J was trimmed by 13 bases and V by 6 bases; bases with no gene match: 12. Per germline, CDR1 SGHRS and CDR2 YFSETQ. The DNA of the CDR3 is TGCGCCAGCAAAGGACTAGCGGGGTCCCAAGTAGAGTATTTT. It codes for CASKGLAGSQVEYF.

CDR3 protein: CASSPGQGGTGELFF. CDR3 nucleotides: TGTGCCAGCAGCCCTGGACAGGGCGGCACCGGGGAGCTGTTTTTT. This chain links TRBV7-8 with TRBJ2-2; 8 nucleotides align to TRBD1. CDR1 and CDR2 from the germline V gene are SGHVS and FQNEAQ. The CDR3 extends over 15 amino acids. After removal of 5 bases from V and 4 bases from J, the junction contained 6 bases not matched to a gene.

This chain joins TRBV5-1 and TRBJ2-3, with D tentatively TRBD1 (6 bases). This CDR3 has 14 amino acids. V was pared by 4 bases and J by 2 bases, with 11 bases between. The germline CDR1 and CDR2 sequences are SGHRS and YFSETQ. CDR3 nucleotides: TGCGCCAGCAGCACCGGGACATTCACAGATACGCAGTATTTT. Translating gives CASSTGTFTDTQYF.

This chain uses TRBV23-1 with TRBJ2-6, with D uncertain. TRBV23-1 is flagged as an ORF with uncertain function. The CDR3 runs to 18 residues. V shed 0 bases and J shed 0 bases, with 12 bases lying between them. CDR3 residues: CASSQSSARSSGANVLTF. DNA of the CDR3: TGCGCCAGCAGTCAATCGTCTGCGCGGAGCTCTGGGGCCAACGTCCTGACTTTC.

The chain couples TRBV6-5 to TRBJ2-1, with TRBD1 identical over 7 bases. Germline CDR1 MNHEY, CDR2 SVGAGI. The length of the CDR3 is 15 residues. J lost 10 bases, V lost 2 bases, and 11 bases had no gene match. The CDR3 sequence: CASSYGPRQGGEQFF. DNA for the CDR3: TGTGCCAGCAGTTACGGGCCTAGACAGGGTGGGGAGCAGTTCTTC.

The V gene is TRBV6-5, the J gene TRBJ2-7; 8 bases map to TRBD1. CDR3 length: 15 residues. Germline V gene sequence: CDR1 MNHEY, CDR2 SVGAGI. V gave up 8 bases and J gave up 2 bases; unmatched junction bases: 11. This CDR3 is CASGVSGTGAYEQYF. CDR3 nucleotide sequence: TGTGCCAGCGGAGTTTCCGGGACAGGAGCCTACGAGCAGTACTTC.

This clone was seen only once. The chain carries TRBV6-5 and TRBJ1-1; weak D call: TRBD1 (5 bases). Germline V lookup: CDR1 MNHEY, CDR2 SVGAGI. V lost 7 bases and J 7 bases, leaving 16 bases between the germline ends. The CDR3 loop spans 13 amino acids. For the CDR3, the DNA is TGTGCCAGCATCCCGCGGGGGTGGGGTGAAGCTTTCTTT. Translation: CASIPRGWGEAFF.

The V call is TRBV4-3, the J call TRBJ2-1; the D gene is possibly TRBD1 (6 bases). Trimming removed 1 base at V and 2 bases at J, with 12 bases between. CDR1 LGHNA and CDR2 YSLEER come from the germline V gene. This CDR3 contains 16 residues. This chain's CDR3 is CASSQGTQGTYNEQFF. The DNA of the CDR3 is TGCGCCAGCAGCCAAGGGACCCAGGGGACCTACAATGAGCAGTTCTTC.

The chain joins TRBV13 to TRBJ1-2; a weak D match, TRBD1 (5 bases). Trimming shortened V by 4 bases and J by 3 bases, and 15 bases separated the two germline ends. CDR3 length: 15 amino acids. Germline V gene lookup returns CDR1 PRHDT and CDR2 FYEKMQ (reference sequence). This CDR3 reads CASSSGERGDYGYTF. The CDR3 nucleotides read TGTGCCAGCAGCTCGGGCGAGCGGGGCGACTATGGCTACACCTTC.